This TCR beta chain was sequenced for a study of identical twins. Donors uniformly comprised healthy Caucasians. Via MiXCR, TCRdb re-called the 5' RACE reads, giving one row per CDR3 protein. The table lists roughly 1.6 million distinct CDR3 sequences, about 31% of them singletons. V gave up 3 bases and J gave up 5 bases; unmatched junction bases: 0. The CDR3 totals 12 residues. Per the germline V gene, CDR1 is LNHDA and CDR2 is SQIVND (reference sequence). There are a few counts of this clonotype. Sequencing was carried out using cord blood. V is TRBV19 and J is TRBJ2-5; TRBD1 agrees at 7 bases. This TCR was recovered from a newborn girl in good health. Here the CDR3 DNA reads TGTGCCAGTAGTATGACAGGGGAGACCCAGTACTTC. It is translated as CASSMTGETQYF.